These 16 T cell receptor beta chains share one sample of origin, sequenced in a study of beta chain features in type 1 diabetes. Findings and limits, study-wide: Type 1 diabetes patients showed a moderate but significant shortening of TCRB CDR3s in all four CD4+ subsets.

For these receptors, no antigen is known. The isolated RNA, all of it, was reverse transcribed, so expressed TCRB transcripts were what got sequenced. Some clones are missing from TCRdb's copy, which holds only in-frame ones; the method was immunoSEQ multiplex PCR. The sample shows around 260,000 clones, 20% to 25% of them seen only once. The sample consisted of naive CD4+ T cells from blood. These TCRs come from a woman aged 25 to 39 with type 1 diabetes.

There are a few counts of this clone. V gene TRBV29-1 combines with J gene TRBJ2-2; D is possibly TRBD1 (5 bases). Trimming left V 4 bases short and J 6 bases short, with 12 bases between. The CDR3 is 13 residues long. Germline V gene sequence: CDR1 SQVTM, CDR2 ANQGSEA. In DNA form, the CDR3 reads TGCAGCGTTGCTAGGGGTTTTGCCGGGGAGCTGTTTTTT. Translation: CSVARGFAGELFF.

CDR3 sequence (DNA): TGTGCCAGCAGCTCCGTTGGGACAGGCTTCGGTGAAGCTTTCTTT. Encoded protein: CASSSVGTGFGEAFF. This chain connects TRBV7-9 to TRBJ1-1, with 8 bases lining up with TRBD1. The CDR3 loop spans 15 amino acids. J gave up 7 bases and V 4 bases, and 11 bases lay outside the gene matches. CDR1 SEHNR and CDR2 FQNEAQ come from the germline V gene (reference sequence).

This chain uses TRBV4-1 with TRBJ2-7; D is perhaps TRBD2 (6 bases). Germline assignment: CDR1 MGHRA and CDR2 YSYEKL. The ends were cut back, 0 bases at V and 5 bases at J, with 17 bases in the middle. The CDR3 runs to 16 residues. The CDR3 DNA reads TGCGCCAGCAGCCAAGATCAAGGGAGGAGATTCCACGAGCAGTACTTC. Translated, it gives CASSQDQGRRFHEQYF.

There are a few counts of this clone. The chain combines TRBV29-1 with TRBJ2-1; D is undetermined. Deletions cut 4 bases from V and 5 bases from J, with 3 bases between. The CDR3 extends over 10 amino acids. Germline CDR1 SQVTM, CDR2 ANQGSEA. For the CDR3, the DNA is TGCAGCGTTGGGCACAATGAGCAGTTCTTC. Translating it yields CSVGHNEQFF.

This clone occurred a few times. The chain uses TRBV29-1 and TRBJ1-1, with D unclear. V lost 7 bases and J lost 5, with 17 bases in between. Germline loops: CDR1 SQVTM, CDR2 ANQGSEA. The CDR3 totals 13 residues. The CDR3 sequence is CSAEETTATEAFF. The CDR3 nucleotides are TGCAGCGCAGAAGAGACAACGGCAACTGAAGCTTTCTTT. Variable domain in full (rest from reference TRBV29-1 and TRBJ1-1): SAVISQKPSRDICQRGTSLTIQCQVDSQVTMMFWYRQQPGQSLTLIATANQGSEATYESGFVIDKFPISRPNLTFSTLTVSNMSPEDSSIYLCSAEETTATEAFFGQGTRLTVV.

This chain connects TRBV4-2 to TRBJ1-2; TRBD1 matches at 7 bases. There are 16 residues in the CDR3. Germline assignment: CDR1 LGHNA and CDR2 YNFKEQ. The ends lost 1 base at V and 2 bases at J; junction bases unmatched: 7. CDR3 DNA: TGTGCCAGCAGCCAAGCCGAGGGACAGTCAAACTATGGCTACACCTTC. This codes for CASSQAEGQSNYGYTF.

This chain joins TRBV29-1 and TRBJ1-1; 8 nucleotides align to TRBD1. The CDR3 has 13 residues. Trimming cost V 6 bases and J 4 bases; bases outside gene matches: 7. CDR1 and CDR2 (germline): SQVTM, ANQGSEA. CDR3 nucleotide sequence: TGCAGCGTACGGACAGGGTCGAGCACTGAAGCTTTCTTT. Protein product: CSVRTGSSTEAFF.

The table lists this clone with a few counts. V gene TRBV30 combines with J gene TRBJ2-1; 13 nucleotides line up with TRBD2. The CDR3 extends over 15 amino acids. Trimming removed 5 bases from V and 5 bases from J; junction bases left unmatched: 6. Germline values: CDR1 GTSNPN, CDR2 SVGIG (reference sequence). The CDR3 DNA reads as TGTGCCTGGGATAAGGGACTAGCGGGGAACAATGAGCAGTTCTTC. Protein: CAWDKGLAGNNEQFF.

Only a few counts were recorded for this clone. This chain uses TRBV4-1 with TRBJ2-7, with unresolved D. This CDR3 region has 15 residues. Trimming pared 3 bases from V and 2 bases from J, leaving 14 bases between. Germline CDR1 MGHRA, CDR2 YSYEKL. The CDR3 nucleotides are TGCGCCAGCAGCCAGTTCTTGGGCACGGCCTACGAGCAGTACTTC. Its protein product is CASSQFLGTAYEQYF.

The chain recombines TRBV25-1 with TRBJ1-3, with a possible D match to TRBD1 (5 bases). Germline assignment: CDR1 MGHDK and CDR2 SYGVNS. The CDR3 has 13 amino acids. Trimming shortened V by 8 bases and J by 4 bases, and 12 bases separated the two germline ends. CDR3 nucleotide sequence: TGTGCCAGCGCAGGGTGGGGAGGAAACACCATATATTTT. This translates into CASAGWGGNTIYF.

This sequence joins TRBV6-5 and TRBJ1-1; D not certain. CDR3 size: 12 residues. V gave up 8 bases and J gave up 1 base, with 8 bases separating them. The germline V gene encodes CDR1 MNHEY and CDR2 SVGAGI. The CDR3 spells CASQRGNTEAFF. For the CDR3, the DNA is TGTGCCAGCCAAAGAGGGAACACTGAAGCTTTCTTT.

This sequence joins TRBV7-2 and TRBJ1-1; no clear D. This CDR3 region has 12 residues. Trimming stripped 1 base from V and 8 bases from J, with 8 bases between. The germline CDR1 and CDR2 sequences are SGHTA and FQGNSA. This CDR3 is CASSLVGREAFF. CDR3 DNA sequence: TGTGCCAGCAGCTTAGTAGGCAGGGAAGCTTTCTTT.

The chain links TRBV9 to TRBJ2-7; the match to TRBD2 covers 11 bases. The trim removed 4 bases at V and 4 bases at J, leaving 10 bases unmatched. From germline, CDR1 is SGDLS and CDR2 YYNGEE. This CDR3 has 16 residues. DNA for the CDR3: TGTGCCAGCAGCCCCCTTCTAGCGGGAGGAGGGTACGAGCAGTACTTC. As protein: CASSPLLAGGGYEQYF.

This clone was seen a handful of times. The chain is built from TRBV6-5 and TRBJ2-3; tentatively, D is TRBD1 (5 bases). The CDR3 loop spans 13 amino acids. Trimming shortened V by 10 bases and J by 2 bases, and 13 bases separated the two germline ends. CDR1 and CDR2 (germline): MNHEY, SVGAGI. The CDR3 here is CATRADTTDTQYF. The CDR3 DNA follows: TGTGCCACCAGGGCGGATACCACAGATACGCAGTATTTT.

This sequence joins TRBV4-1 and TRBJ2-3, with 9 positions matching TRBD2. Trimming removed 1 base from V and 2 bases from J; junction bases left unmatched: 10. The CDR3 runs 18 residues. Germline assignment: CDR1 MGHRA and CDR2 YSYEKL. CDR3 coding DNA: TGCGCCAGCAGCCAAGGTCGGCCAAGCGGGAGGAACACAGATACGCAGTATTTT. Amino acid sequence: CASSQGRPSGRNTDTQYF.

This clone has just a few counts. Other DNA sequences in the sample encode the same CDR3. J is TRBJ2-3 and V is TRBV5-1; TRBD2 matches at 8 bases. Per the germline V gene, CDR1 is SGHRS and CDR2 is YFSETQ. V lost 5 bases and J lost 2; bases outside the gene matches: 7. CDR3 length: 15 amino acids. For the CDR3, the DNA is TGCGCCAGCAGTTTTACTAGCGGCTCCACAGATACGCAGTATTTT. Encoded protein: CASSFTSGSTDTQYF.